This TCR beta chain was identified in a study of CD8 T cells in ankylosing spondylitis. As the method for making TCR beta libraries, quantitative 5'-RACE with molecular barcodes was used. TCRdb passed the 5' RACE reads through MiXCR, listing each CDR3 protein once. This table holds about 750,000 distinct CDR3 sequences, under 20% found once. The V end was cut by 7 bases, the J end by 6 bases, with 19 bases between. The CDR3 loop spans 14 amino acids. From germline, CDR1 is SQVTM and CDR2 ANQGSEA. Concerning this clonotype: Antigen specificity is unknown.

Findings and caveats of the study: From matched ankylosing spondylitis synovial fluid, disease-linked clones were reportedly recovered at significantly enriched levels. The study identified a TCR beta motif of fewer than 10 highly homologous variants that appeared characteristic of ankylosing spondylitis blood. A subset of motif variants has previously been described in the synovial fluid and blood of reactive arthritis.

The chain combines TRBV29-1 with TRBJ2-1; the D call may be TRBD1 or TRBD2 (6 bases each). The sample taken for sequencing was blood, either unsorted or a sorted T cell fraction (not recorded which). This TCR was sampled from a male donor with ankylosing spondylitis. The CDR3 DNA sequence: TGCAGCGCACAAGGTACGGGGGCTGGCAATGAGCAGTTCTTC. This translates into CSAQGTGAGNEQFF.